The source of this TCR beta chain is a study of blood T cell repertoires in COVID-19 (dated by TCRdb to 2018 to 2021). In the study overall: Samples covering the acute and convalescent phases of COVID-19 were provided by collaborators in the United States, Italy and Spain. The prospective study material was composed of cDNA or gDNA derived from T cells, B-cell-depleted T cells, or PBMCs. Deeply sampled blood TCRbeta repertoires from subjects exposed to, actively infected with, or recovered from COVID-19 were included in the dataset. The repertoires were made available in a free public database intended to serve as a resource for research on the immune response to SARS-CoV-2. Samples came from the ongoing ImmuneRACE study (first 160 participants) plus 1,254 subjects from 6 global collaborators. The sample metadata nearly always contained a de-identified subject ID, COVID-19 status, age in years and sex. Where available, HLA class I and class II types were taken from metadata supplied by the sample provider and were not determined by assay-based typing. Study-level results and caveats: The quantity of clinical and demographic metadata differed by source and by participant and was supplied without curation.

TCRbeta CDR3 regions were amplified from genomic DNA by means of the immunoSEQ Assay, a bias-controlled multiplex PCR. As for how the authors treated the data: Nucleated cell counts per sample were estimated from amplification of reference gene primers within the assay. To quantify the absolute abundance of each unique TCRbeta CDR3 rearrangement, sequence reads were collapsed and filtered. For each sample, productive Simpson clonality was calculated by taking the square root of Simpson's diversity index across productive rearrangements. Imported from immuneACCESS, the table was reduced by TCRdb to in-frame sequences with V and J called. These copies leave out some clones; in studies compared against another copy, an unresolved V gene accounts for under half, and the cause of the remainder is not known. V, J and clone size reflect that table, while D and trimming were determined from the DNA. This sample is represented by hundreds of thousands of clones; just over 85% of them were singletons. Clones ranked in the top ten supply roughly 1.4% of the sample.

The collaborating institutions used their own protocols to collect whole blood in K2EDTA tubes. Collaborator samples were shipped for TCRbeta analysis as frozen whole blood, isolated PBMCs, or DNA extracted from either sample type. Worth noting for this clone: Its antigen is still unknown. No base qualities exist here, and no much larger clone lies one base off it.

The sample consisted of peripheral blood. The TCR was taken from a woman aged 25 to 39 with active or convalescent COVID-19.

The CDR3 reads CASSQDAGEQYF. The bases read TGTGCCAGCAGCCAAGACGCGGGGGAGCAGTACTTC. The V and J segments used are TRBV14 and TRBJ2-7, with a weak D call of TRBD2 (6 bases match). Looking up the germline V gene yields CDR1 SGHDN and CDR2 FVKESK. From its cysteine to its phenylalanine, the CDR3 spans 12 amino acids. Only the CDR3 DNA is retained, 36 bases long and in frame from the first base. The V end loses 0 bases and the J end loses 7 bases, and a stretch of 7 bases separates them.